The rows below give T cell receptor beta chains drawn from one sample of a study of identifying expanded T cells in peripheral blood. The assay was immunoSEQ multiplex PCR, and TCRdb's table has in-frame clones only and misses some. The sample comprises about 110,000 clones, around 88% of which are singletons, and roughly 17% rests with the top ten. What was sequenced was blood. These receptors came from a person aged 18-70 years in good health. CDR3s include the opening cysteine and the closing phenylalanine or tryptophan. A D gene is named only where the DNA matches it firmly.

-	TRBJ2-6	TRBV18	CASSPRFVSSGANVLTF
-	TRBJ1-1	TRBV19	CASSIFHGTTDLDTEAFF
-	TRBJ2-1	TRBV11-2	CASSPTPGSALFF
TRBD1	TRBJ2-7	TRBV7-2	CASRPGQSLGGQYF
TRBD2	TRBJ2-1	TRBV5-1	CASSLGLAGDNEQFF
-	TRBJ1-1	TRBV7-9	CASSFVGVDLGGGTEAFF
-	TRBJ1-6	TRBV27	CASSFVSSYNSPLHF
-	TRBJ1-1	TRBV5-1	CASSLEWPGDEAFF
TRBD2	TRBJ2-3	TRBV9	CASSVSGGRTDTQYF
TRBD1	TRBJ2-3	TRBV25-1	CASSIRQGTDTQYF
-	TRBJ1-2	TRBV27	CASRSQGSYGYTF
-	TRBJ2-2	TRBV9	CASSAPSTGELFF
-	TRBJ2-3	TRBV28	CASNPGTDTQYF
TRBD1	TRBJ1-4	TRBV7-6	CASSPGTGVYSPEKLFF
-	TRBJ2-5	TRBV7-9	CASSPGGHQETQYF
-	TRBJ1-6	TRBV2	CARNQGRGAGSPLHF
TRBD1	TRBJ2-5	TRBV4-3	CASSPQAGGQETQYF
-	TRBJ1-2	TRBV5-1	CASSLGPVTYGYTF
TRBD1	TRBJ1-2	TRBV6-1	CASSSDRGFYYGYTF
TRBD1	TRBJ1-1	TRBV5-1	CASSLHRGNTEAFF
TRBD1	TRBJ1-2	TRBV29-1	CSAGRDRGSPNYGYTF
-	TRBJ2-7	TRBV6-6	CASSYVQTYEQYF
TRBD2	TRBJ2-1	TRBV4-3	CASSQDPPHSGFYNEQFF
-	TRBJ1-1	TRBV6-5	CASSYSMGGDTEAFF
-	TRBJ1-5	TRBV5-5	CASSLEPGPRYGTNQPQHF
TRBD1	TRBJ1-2	TRBV10-3	CAINRQGEGYTF
TRBD1	TRBJ1-2	TRBV6-1	CASRLKGTGLGYTF
-	TRBJ2-5	TRBV15	CATSRDHETQYF
-	TRBJ1-5	TRBV27	CASSPEGQTNQPQHF
-	TRBJ2-7	TRBV5-5	CASSLNPFYEQYF
-	TRBJ1-5	TRBV5-4	CASSLGGGFDQPQHF
TRBD2	TRBJ2-7	TRBV18	CASSPFRTSVDYEQYF
-	TRBJ1-1	TRBV6-5	CASSYIRVPDTEAFF
TRBD2	TRBJ2-3	TRBV7-7	CASSPWTSGTDTQYF
-	TRBJ2-7	TRBV5-1	CASSFYGADYEQYF
-	TRBJ2-5	TRBV6-5	CASSYVGSGSETQYF
-	TRBJ2-5	TRBV15	CATSRDPLRRETQYF
-	TRBJ2-6	TRBV4-3	CASSQEYALGSGANVLTF
TRBD1	TRBJ2-6	TRBV9	CASSGPGTGVLSGANVLTF
TRBD2	TRBJ2-1	TRBV4-3	CASSQDVRGGYNEQFF
TRBD1	TRBJ1-6	TRBV10-3	CAISETGVDSPLHF
-	TRBJ2-1	TRBV29-1	CSVPPSRDTLRSSYNEQFF
-	TRBJ1-5	TRBV27	CASSISDANQPQHF
-	TRBJ2-1	TRBV4-3	CASSPRNGVYNEQFF
-	TRBJ1-3	TRBV19	CASSTAGASGNTIYF
-	TRBJ2-7	TRBV6-1	CASSLIGGNEQYF
TRBD1	TRBJ2-2	TRBV6-6	CASKITGVGTGELFF
-	TRBJ2-1	TRBV30	CAWSNLPGAVRCTYNEQFF